This T cell receptor (beta chain) came from a study of blood T cells in healthy people across ages. Study results and limitations: Older age coincided with a roughly linear decline in TCR beta diversity per million T cells.

Germline CDR1 reads DFQATT; CDR2 reads SNEGSKA (reference sequence). The CDR3 covers 13 residues. V lost 5 bases and J lost 3, with 11 bases in between. Worth noting for this clonotype: Its antigen is currently unknown.

Sample-barcoded 5' priming and a J-beta primer mix drove a second PCR of roughly 6 to 12 cycles. One entry per CDR3 protein results from TCRdb running MiXCR on the 5' RACE reads. The top ten clones hold less than 0.85% of a sample with around 1,000,000 distinct CDR3 sequences, around 27% of them seen once. Each sample had at least 6.5 million PBMCs isolated. The data were also submitted as part of a second study, on T cells of mothers and their children.

The rearrangement uses TRBV20-1 and TRBJ1-5, with D possibly TRBD1 on 6 matching bases. The material sequenced was blood. The origin of this receptor is a girl aged 2 to 10 in good health. In nucleotides, the CDR3 is TGCAGTGCTCGGACAGAAGTCAATCAGCCCCAGCATTTT. It specifies CSARTEVNQPQHF.